The present T cell receptor beta chain was sequenced within a study of CD8 T cells in Susac syndrome. The CDR3 extends over 14 amino acids. CDR1 and CDR2 from the germline V gene are MGHRA and YSYEKL. Trimming cost V 2 bases and J 7 bases, with 15 bases left between them. This clonotype was observed once. Reverse transcription of roughly 0.5 to 1 ug RNA was carried out with random hexamers. TCRdb recomputed calls from the immunoSEQ multiplex PCR reads with MiXCR, one row per CDR3 protein. This table holds a few hundred thousand distinct CDR3 sequences, about 85% found once. This chain connects TRBV4-1 to TRBJ2-7, with a possible D match to TRBD2 (6 bases). The sequenced sample was CD8+ T cells from PBMCs. The receptor was isolated from a human donor with multiple sclerosis. The CDR3 nucleotides read TGCGCCAGCAGCCAATCGGGGATGGCGGGGGAGCAGTACTTC. As protein: CASSQSGMAGEQYF.